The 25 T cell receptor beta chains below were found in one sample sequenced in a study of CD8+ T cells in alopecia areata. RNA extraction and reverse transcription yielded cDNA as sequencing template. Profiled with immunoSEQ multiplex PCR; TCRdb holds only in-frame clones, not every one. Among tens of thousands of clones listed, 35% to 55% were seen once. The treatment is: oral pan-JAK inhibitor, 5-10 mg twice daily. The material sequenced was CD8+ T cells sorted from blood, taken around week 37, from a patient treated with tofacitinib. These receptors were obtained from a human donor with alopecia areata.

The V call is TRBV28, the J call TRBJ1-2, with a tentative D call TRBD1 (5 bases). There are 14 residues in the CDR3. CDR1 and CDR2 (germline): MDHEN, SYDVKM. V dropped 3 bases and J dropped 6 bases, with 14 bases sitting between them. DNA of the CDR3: TGTGCCAGCAGTTTTCGCCAGGGCGAGGATGGCTACACCTTC. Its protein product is CASSFRQGEDGYTF.

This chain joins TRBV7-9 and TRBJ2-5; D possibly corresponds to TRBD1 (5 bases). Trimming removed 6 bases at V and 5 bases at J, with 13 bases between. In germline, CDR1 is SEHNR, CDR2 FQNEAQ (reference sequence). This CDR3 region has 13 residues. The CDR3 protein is CASRTMGLETQYF. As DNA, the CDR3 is TGTGCCAGCAGAACGATGGGGCTGGAGACCCAGTACTTC.

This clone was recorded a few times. The CDR3 DNA follows: TGTGCCAGCAGCTTGGGCGGGTTCTCTGATTATACGCAGTATTTT. Protein sequence: CASSLGGFSDYTQYF. This chain connects TRBV7-2 to TRBJ2-3; D is perhaps TRBD2 (5 bases). V lost 3 bases, J lost 7 bases, and 17 bases lay in between. Germline V CDR1 and CDR2: SGHTA, FQGNSA. The CDR3 loop spans 15 amino acids.

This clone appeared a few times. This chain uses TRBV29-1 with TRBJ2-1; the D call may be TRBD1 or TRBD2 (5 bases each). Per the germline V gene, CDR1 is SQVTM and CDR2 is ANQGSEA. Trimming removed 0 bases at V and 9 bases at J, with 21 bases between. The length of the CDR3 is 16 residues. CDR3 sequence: CSVEDVLGRRGGEQFF. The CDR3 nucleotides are TGCAGCGTTGAAGATGTACTGGGGCGTCGGGGCGGTGAGCAGTTCTTC.

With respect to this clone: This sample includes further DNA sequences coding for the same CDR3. CDR3 sequence: CAWSVTGYNEQFF. The CDR3 DNA sequence: TGTGCCTGGAGTGTCACGGGTTACAATGAGCAGTTCTTC. This chain joins TRBV30 and TRBJ2-1, with no clear D. V lost 0 bases to trimming and J lost 4 bases, with 7 bases between them. Germline V gene sequence: CDR1 GTSNPN, CDR2 SVGIG (reference sequence). CDR3 length: 13 amino acids.

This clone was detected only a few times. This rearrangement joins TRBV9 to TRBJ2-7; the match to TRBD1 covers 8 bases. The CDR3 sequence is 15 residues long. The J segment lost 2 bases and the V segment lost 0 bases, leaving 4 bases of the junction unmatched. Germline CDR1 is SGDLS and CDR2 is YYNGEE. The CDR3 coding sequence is TGTGCCAGCAGCGTAGGGGCAGGGGGCACCTACGAGCAGTACTTC. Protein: CASSVGAGGTYEQYF. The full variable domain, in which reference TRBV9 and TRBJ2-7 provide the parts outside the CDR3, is DSGVTQTPKHLITATGQRVTLRCSPRSGDLSVYWYQQSLDQGLQFLIQYYNGEERAKGNILERFSAQQFPDLHSELNLSSLELGDSALYFCASSVGAGGTYEQYFGPGTRLTVT.

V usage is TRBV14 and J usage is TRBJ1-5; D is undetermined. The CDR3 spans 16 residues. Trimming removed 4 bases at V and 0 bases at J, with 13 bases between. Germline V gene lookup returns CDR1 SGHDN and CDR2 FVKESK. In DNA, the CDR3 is TGTGCCAGCAGCCCCCAGAATGGCTATAGCAATCAGCCCCAGCATTTT. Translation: CASSPQNGYSNQPQHF.

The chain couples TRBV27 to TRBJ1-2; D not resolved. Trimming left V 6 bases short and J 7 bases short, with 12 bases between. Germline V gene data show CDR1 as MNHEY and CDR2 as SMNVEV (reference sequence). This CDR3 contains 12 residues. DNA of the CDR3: TGTGCCAGCAGCCCTAAAGGCAGTGGCTACACCTTC. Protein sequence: CASSPKGSGYTF.

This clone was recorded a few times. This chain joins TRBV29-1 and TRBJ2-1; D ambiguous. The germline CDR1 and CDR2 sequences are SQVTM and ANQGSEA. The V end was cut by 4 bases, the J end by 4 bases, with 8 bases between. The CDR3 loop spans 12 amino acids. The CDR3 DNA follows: TGCAGCGTTGTCGTGCGATACAATGAGCAGTTCTTC. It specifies CSVVVRYNEQFF.

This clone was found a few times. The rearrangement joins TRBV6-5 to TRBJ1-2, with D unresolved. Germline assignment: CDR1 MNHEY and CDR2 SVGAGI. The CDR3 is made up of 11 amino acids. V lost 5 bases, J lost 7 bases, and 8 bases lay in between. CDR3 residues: CASSTPGGYTF. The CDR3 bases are TGTGCCAGCAGTACACCGGGTGGCTACACCTTC.

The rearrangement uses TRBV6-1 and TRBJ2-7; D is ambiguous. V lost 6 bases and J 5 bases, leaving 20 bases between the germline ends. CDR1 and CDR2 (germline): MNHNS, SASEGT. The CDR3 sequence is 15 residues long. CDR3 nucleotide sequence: TGTGCCAGCAGGGTAGTCTTGAATGGGTTCCACGAGCAGTACTTC. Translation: CASRVVLNGFHEQYF.

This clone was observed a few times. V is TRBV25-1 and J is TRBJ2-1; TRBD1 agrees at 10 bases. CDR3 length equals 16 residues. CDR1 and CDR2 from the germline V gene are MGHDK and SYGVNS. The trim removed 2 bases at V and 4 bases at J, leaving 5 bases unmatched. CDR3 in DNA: TGTGCCAGCAGTGAAGGGACAGGGGCAAGGTACAATGAGCAGTTCTTC. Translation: CASSEGTGARYNEQFF. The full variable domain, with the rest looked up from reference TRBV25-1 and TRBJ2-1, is EADIYQTPRYLVIGTGKKITLECSQTMGHDKMYWYQQDPGMELHLIHYSYGVNSTEKGDLSSESTVSRIRTEHFPLTLESARPSHTSQYLCASSEGTGARYNEQFFGPGTRLTVL.

CDR3 residues: CASSLATTRLEAFF. In DNA form, the CDR3 reads TGTGCCAGCAGCTTGGCCACGACACGGCTGGAAGCTTTCTTT. The V and J genes are TRBV7-9 and TRBJ1-1; D gene unclear. With 3 bases removed from V and 8 bases from J, the gap between germline ends came to 16 bases. The germline CDR1 and CDR2 sequences are SEHNR and FQNEAQ (reference sequence). The CDR3 is made up of 14 amino acids. The variable domain in full, with the rest retrieved from reference TRBV7-9 and TRBJ1-1, is DTGVSQNPRHKITKRGQNVTFRCDPISEHNRLYWYRQTLGQGPEFLTYFQNEAQLEKSRLLSDRFSAERPKGSFSTLEIQRTEQGDSAMYLCASSLATTRLEAFFGQGTRLTVV.

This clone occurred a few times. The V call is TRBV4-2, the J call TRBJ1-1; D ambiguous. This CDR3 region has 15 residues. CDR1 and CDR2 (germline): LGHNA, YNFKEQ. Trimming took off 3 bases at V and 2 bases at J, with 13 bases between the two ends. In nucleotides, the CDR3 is TGTGCCAGCAGCCAGGATCGAACACTAAACACTGAAGCTTTCTTT. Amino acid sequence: CASSQDRTLNTEAFF.

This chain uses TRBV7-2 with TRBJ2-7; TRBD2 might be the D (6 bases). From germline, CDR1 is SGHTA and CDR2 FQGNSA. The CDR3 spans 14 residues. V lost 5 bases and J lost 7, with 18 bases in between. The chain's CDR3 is CASSRRSGAGEQYF. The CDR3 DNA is TGTGCCAGCAGCCGAAGGTCCGGGGCGGGGGAGCAGTACTTC. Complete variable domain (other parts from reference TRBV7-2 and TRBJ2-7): GAGVSQSPSNKVTEKGKDVELRCDPISGHTALYWYRQSLGQGLEFLIYFQGNSAPDKSGLPSDRFSAERTGGSVSTLTIQRTQQEDSAVYLCASSRRSGAGEQYFGPGTRLTVT.

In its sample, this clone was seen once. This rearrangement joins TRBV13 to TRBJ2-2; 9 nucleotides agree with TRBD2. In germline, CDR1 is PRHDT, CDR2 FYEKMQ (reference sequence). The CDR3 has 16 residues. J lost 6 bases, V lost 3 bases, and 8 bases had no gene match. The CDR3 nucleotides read TGTGCCAGCAGCTTCGCGACTCGACTAGCGGCCGGGGAGCTGTTTTTT. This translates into CASSFATRLAAGELFF.

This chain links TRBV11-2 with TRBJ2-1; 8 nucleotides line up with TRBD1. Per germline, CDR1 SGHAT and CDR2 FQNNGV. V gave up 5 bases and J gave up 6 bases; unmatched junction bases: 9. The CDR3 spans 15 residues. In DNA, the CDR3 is TGTGCCAGCAGCCATGGACGGACAGGGTTCAATGAGCAGTTCTTC. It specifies CASSHGRTGFNEQFF.

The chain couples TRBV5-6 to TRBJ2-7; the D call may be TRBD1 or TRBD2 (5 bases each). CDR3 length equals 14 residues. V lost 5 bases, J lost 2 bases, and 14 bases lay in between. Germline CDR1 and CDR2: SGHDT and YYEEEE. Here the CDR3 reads CASSGWDRTYEQYF. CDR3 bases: TGTGCCAGCAGTGGCTGGGACCGAACCTACGAGCAGTACTTC.

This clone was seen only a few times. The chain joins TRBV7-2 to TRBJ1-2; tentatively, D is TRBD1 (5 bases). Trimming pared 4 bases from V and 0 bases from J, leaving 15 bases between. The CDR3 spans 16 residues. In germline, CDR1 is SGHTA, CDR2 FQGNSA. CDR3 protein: CASSSPDSLPNYGYTF. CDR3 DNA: TGTGCCAGCAGCTCGCCAGACAGCCTACCTAACTATGGCTACACCTTC.

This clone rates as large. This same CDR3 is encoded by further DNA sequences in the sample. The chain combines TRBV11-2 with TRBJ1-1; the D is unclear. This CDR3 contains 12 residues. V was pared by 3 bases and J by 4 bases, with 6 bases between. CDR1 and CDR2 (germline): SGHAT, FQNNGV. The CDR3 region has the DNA TGTGCCAGCAGCTTCGGAACCACTGAAGCTTTCTTT. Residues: CASSFGTTEAFF.

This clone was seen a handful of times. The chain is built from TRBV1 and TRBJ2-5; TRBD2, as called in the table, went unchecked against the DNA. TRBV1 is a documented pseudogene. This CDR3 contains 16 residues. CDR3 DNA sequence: TGCACCAGCAGCCAACGAAGCGGGAGTGGGGGAGAGACCCAGTACTTC. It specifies CTSSQRSGSGGETQYF.

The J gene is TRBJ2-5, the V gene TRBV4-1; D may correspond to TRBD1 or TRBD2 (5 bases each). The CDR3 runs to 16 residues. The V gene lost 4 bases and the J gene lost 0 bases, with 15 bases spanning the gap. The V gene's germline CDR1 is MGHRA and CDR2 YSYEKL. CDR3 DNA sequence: TGCGCCAGCAGCCTACCGAGGGACCTAGACCAAGAGACCCAGTACTTC. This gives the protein CASSLPRDLDQETQYF.

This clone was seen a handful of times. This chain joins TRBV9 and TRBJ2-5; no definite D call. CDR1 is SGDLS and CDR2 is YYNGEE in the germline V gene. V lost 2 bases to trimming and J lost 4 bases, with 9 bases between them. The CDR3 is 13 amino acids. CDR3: CASSVVPRETQYF. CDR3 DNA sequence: TGTGCCAGCAGCGTGGTTCCGAGAGAGACCCAGTACTTC.

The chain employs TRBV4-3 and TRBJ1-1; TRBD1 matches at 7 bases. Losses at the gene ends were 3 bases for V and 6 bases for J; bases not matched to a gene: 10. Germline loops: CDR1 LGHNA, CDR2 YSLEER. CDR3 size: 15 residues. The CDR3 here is CASSHMTGRTAEAFF. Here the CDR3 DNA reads TGCGCCAGCAGCCATATGACAGGGAGGACGGCTGAAGCTTTCTTT.

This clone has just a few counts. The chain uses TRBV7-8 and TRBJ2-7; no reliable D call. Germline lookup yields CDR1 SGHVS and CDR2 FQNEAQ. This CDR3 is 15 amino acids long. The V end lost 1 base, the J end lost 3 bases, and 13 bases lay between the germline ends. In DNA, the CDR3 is TGTGCCAGCAGCTTAGGCGCGTCTGGAAACTACGAGCAGTACTTC. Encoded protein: CASSLGASGNYEQYF.